A selection of T cell receptor beta chains follows, all from one sample in a study of cytomegalovirus exposure and HLA in healthy donors. Produced via immunoSEQ multiplex PCR; TCRdb's table is partial and in-frame only. The data contain 250,000 to 400,000 clones, around 90% of them singletons. Sequenced: PBMCs. The receptors stem from a man aged 30-40 years in good health and CMV-seronegative. CDR3s include the opening cysteine and the closing phenylalanine or tryptophan. D genes are given only for firm matches. Some rows have no size entry. The others give once, few or many, or a class for an expanded clone.

v_gene: TRBV27
abundance: -
j_gene: TRBJ2-7
d_gene: TRBD1
CDR3aa: CASSFGQAYEQYF
CDR3nt: TGTGCCAGCAGTTTTGGACAGGCCTACGAGCAGTACTTC

v_gene: TRBV6-1
abundance: -
j_gene: TRBJ1-1
d_gene: -
CDR3aa: CASRGGVEAFF
CDR3nt: TGTGCCAGCAGAGGGGGGGTTGAAGCTTTCTTT

v_gene: TRBV11-2
abundance: once
j_gene: TRBJ2-5
d_gene: TRBD1
CDR3aa: CASRLQGRETQYF
CDR3nt: TGTGCCAGCAGACTACAGGGGAGAGAGACCCAGTACTTC

v_gene: TRBV12-5
abundance: few
j_gene: TRBJ1-6
d_gene: TRBD1
CDR3aa: CASGGTGRTPLHF
CDR3nt: TGTGCTAGTGGAGGGACAGGGAGGACACCCCTCCACTTT

v_gene: TRBV13
abundance: -
j_gene: TRBJ1-1
d_gene: TRBD1
CDR3aa: CASSPSGGGTEAFF
CDR3nt: TGTGCCAGCAGCCCCTCAGGGGGAGGTACTGAAGCTTTCTTT

v_gene: TRBV5-6
abundance: -
j_gene: TRBJ2-7
d_gene: -
CDR3aa: CASSSDTYEQYF
CDR3nt: TGTGCCAGCAGCTCCGACACCTACGAGCAGTACTTC

v_gene: TRBV19
abundance: -
j_gene: TRBJ2-2
d_gene: -
CDR3aa: CASSIESPSNTGELFF
CDR3nt: TGTGCCAGTAGTATAGAGAGCCCATCGAACACCGGGGAGCTGTTTTTT

v_gene: TRBV5-6
abundance: once
j_gene: TRBJ1-1
d_gene: -
CDR3aa: CASSLAGGNTEAFF
CDR3nt: TGTGCCAGCAGCTTGGCGGGGGGGAACACTGAAGCTTTCTTT

v_gene: TRBV14
abundance: -
j_gene: TRBJ1-2
d_gene: -
CDR3aa: CASSQDPGAVRSPLF
CDR3nt: TGTGCCAGCAGCCAAGATCCAGGGGCCGTTCGATCTCCTTTGTTC

v_gene: TRBV9
abundance: -
j_gene: TRBJ2-5
d_gene: TRBD1
CDR3aa: CASGRTGDEGETQYF
CDR3nt: TGTGCCAGCGGACGGACAGGGGATGAGGGGGAGACCCAGTACTTC

v_gene: TRBV10-2
abundance: -
j_gene: TRBJ2-7
d_gene: -
CDR3aa: CASSGQGPDEQYF
CDR3nt: TGCGCCAGCAGTGGGCAGGGTCCCGACGAGCAGTACTTC

v_gene: TRBV2
abundance: -
j_gene: TRBJ2-3
d_gene: TRBD1
CDR3aa: CASSTSRDRNTDTQYF
CDR3nt: TGTGCCAGCAGCACCTCTAGGGACAGAAACACAGATACGCAGTATTTT

v_gene: TRBV5-1
abundance: -
j_gene: TRBJ1-2
d_gene: -
CDR3aa: CASSLGEIRASYSINYGYTF
CDR3nt: TGCGCCAGCAGCTTGGGGGAGATACGGGCCAGTTATAGTATTAACTATGGCTACACCTTC

v_gene: TRBV29-1
abundance: -
j_gene: TRBJ1-2
d_gene: -
CDR3aa: CSVVPAELYGYTF
CDR3nt: TGCAGCGTTGTCCCCGCTGAACTTTATGGCTACACCTTC

v_gene: TRBV5-4
abundance: -
j_gene: TRBJ2-4
d_gene: -
CDR3aa: CASSLWGVRDIQYF
CDR3nt: TGTGCCAGCAGCCTCTGGGGGGTTAGGGACATTCAGTACTTC

v_gene: TRBV27
abundance: few
j_gene: TRBJ1-2
d_gene: TRBD1
CDR3aa: CASTLGTGYGYTF
CDR3nt: TGTGCCAGCACCCTAGGGACAGGCTATGGCTACACCTTC

v_gene: TRBV19
abundance: -
j_gene: TRBJ2-1
d_gene: TRBD2
CDR3aa: CASNLGGLAVWNEQFF
CDR3nt: TGTGCCAGTAACCTCGGGGGACTAGCGGTGTGGAATGAGCAGTTCTTC

v_gene: TRBV5-1
abundance: -
j_gene: TRBJ1-6
d_gene: TRBD1
CDR3aa: CASRQTPGQGNSPLHF
CDR3nt: TGCGCCAGCAGACAAACCCCGGGACAGGGAAATTCACCCCTCCACTTT

v_gene: TRBV7-8
abundance: -
j_gene: TRBJ2-2
d_gene: TRBD1
CDR3aa: CASSSRTGRPGELFF
CDR3nt: TGTGCCAGCAGTTCAAGGACAGGGCGGCCCGGGGAGCTGTTTTTT

v_gene: TRBV29-1
abundance: -
j_gene: TRBJ2-1
d_gene: -
CDR3aa: CSASMSGLHGEQFF
CDR3nt: TGCAGCGCCTCAATGAGCGGTCTTCACGGTGAGCAGTTCTTC

v_gene: TRBV4-3
abundance: -
j_gene: TRBJ1-6
d_gene: -
CDR3aa: CASSPYRDGDSPLHF
CDR3nt: TGCGCCAGCAGCCCCTACAGGGATGGAGATTCACCCCTCCACTTT

v_gene: TRBV5-5
abundance: -
j_gene: TRBJ1-1
d_gene: -
CDR3aa: CASSLLGGKTEAFF
CDR3nt: TGTGCCAGCAGCTTGCTCGGGGGGAAGACTGAAGCTTTCTTT

v_gene: TRBV4-1
abundance: once
j_gene: TRBJ2-7
d_gene: TRBD2
CDR3aa: CASSLLLAGGEQYF
CDR3nt: TGCGCCAGCAGCCTTTTACTAGCGGGGGGCGAGCAGTACTTC

v_gene: TRBV11-2
abundance: -
j_gene: TRBJ1-4
d_gene: -
CDR3aa: CASRLQAGNEKLFF
CDR3nt: TGTGCCAGCAGACTACAGGCGGGAAATGAAAAACTGTTTTTT

v_gene: TRBV14
abundance: -
j_gene: TRBJ2-3
d_gene: -
CDR3aa: CASSQAGGQRTQYF
CDR3nt: TGTGCCAGCAGCCAAGCTGGTGGACAGCGAACGCAGTATTTT

v_gene: TRBV15
abundance: -
j_gene: TRBJ2-7
d_gene: -
CDR3aa: CATSRDTINYEQYF
CDR3nt: TGTGCCACCAGCAGAGACACTATAAACTACGAGCAGTACTTC

v_gene: TRBV29-1
abundance: -
j_gene: TRBJ1-2
d_gene: -
CDR3aa: CSVDDSQPSNYGYTF
CDR3nt: TGCAGCGTTGACGACAGCCAGCCTTCTAACTATGGCTACACCTTC

v_gene: TRBV6-1
abundance: -
j_gene: TRBJ2-7
d_gene: -
CDR3aa: CASSEPGLTYEQYF
CDR3nt: TGTGCCAGCAGCGAACCTGGGCTAACCTACGAGCAGTACTTC

v_gene: TRBV5-4
abundance: -
j_gene: TRBJ2-3
d_gene: TRBD2
CDR3aa: CASSLTSGGATTDTQYF
CDR3nt: TGTGCCAGCAGCTTGACTAGCGGGGGGGCAACCACAGATACGCAGTATTTT

v_gene: TRBV25-1
abundance: once
j_gene: TRBJ2-7
d_gene: TRBD1
CDR3aa: CASSDGRGLDEQYF
CDR3nt: TGTGCCAGCAGTGACGGCAGGGGGCTAGACGAGCAGTACTTC

v_gene: TRBV10-3
abundance: -
j_gene: TRBJ2-5
d_gene: TRBD1
CDR3aa: CAISVDRGETQYF
CDR3nt: TGTGCCATCAGTGTTGACAGGGGGGAGACCCAGTACTTC

v_gene: TRBV12-5
abundance: -
j_gene: TRBJ2-5
d_gene: TRBD1
CDR3aa: CASGSPSDRDETQYF
CDR3nt: TGTGCTAGTGGTTCTCCCTCGGACAGGGACGAGACCCAGTACTTC